The clone carrying this TCR beta chain was counted at least ten times. This specimen comes from a study of spatial heterogeneity in lung cancer. Looking at the study overall: Alpha-chain sequences were consistently detected in smaller numbers than beta-chain sequences.

Time point of the sample: sample taken at primary tumor resection. Samples were obtained from about 75 donors, all untreated early-stage non-small cell lung cancer patients. Material for sequencing was whole RNA from tumor, nontumor lung or frozen PBMC, left unsorted. The CDR3 has 13 amino acids. Germline CDR1 and CDR2: LGHDT and YNNKEL (reference sequence). Trimming cost V 1 base and J 4 bases, with 5 bases left between them. Each TCR cDNA molecule bore a unique molecular identifier. Each CDR3 protein is one row after TCRdb ran MiXCR on the 5' RACE reads. In the table there are tens of thousands of distinct CDR3 sequences, under 4% of which are singletons.

The sample was normal lung tissue next to the tumor, taken at surgery. This TCR came from a male donor with early-stage non-small cell lung cancer. The V call is TRBV3-1, the J call TRBJ1-5; D is uncertain. The CDR3 protein is CASSQAMNQPQHF. The CDR3 DNA follows: TGTGCCAGCAGCCAAGCAATGAATCAGCCCCAGCATTTT.